The 25 T cell receptor beta chains in this list originate from one sample, sequenced in a study of cytomegalovirus exposure and HLA in healthy donors. Profiled with immunoSEQ multiplex PCR; TCRdb holds only in-frame clones, not every one. The sample gives more than 110,000 clones, 94% of which show up once; approximately 1.8% is in the top ten. The sample was PBMCs. These receptors were obtained from a man aged 18 to 29 in good health and CMV-seropositive.

This chain joins TRBV18 and TRBJ2-5; the match to TRBD1 covers 9 bases. V gave up 3 bases and J gave up 1 base; unmatched junction bases: 3. This CDR3 region has 15 residues. The germline V gene has CDR1 KGHSH and CDR2 LQKENI. CDR3 residues: CASSPPGQGQETQYF. The CDR3 coding sequence is TGTGCCAGCTCACCCCCGGGACAGGGCCAAGAGACCCAGTACTTC.

The chain recombines TRBV27 with TRBJ2-7, with 9 bases matching TRBD1. Germline V gene lookup returns CDR1 MNHEY and CDR2 SMNVEV (reference sequence). After removal of 6 bases from V and 1 base from J, the junction contained 10 bases not matched to a gene. The CDR3 loop spans 16 amino acids. CDR3 protein: CASSTAAGTGSYEQYF. The CDR3 DNA follows: TGTGCCAGCAGCACCGCCGCCGGGACAGGGTCCTACGAGCAGTACTTC.

The J gene is TRBJ2-7, the V gene TRBV5-1; 7 bases agree with TRBD1. Germline CDR1 and CDR2: SGHRS and YFSETQ. The CDR3 covers 15 residues. V was pared by 4 bases and J by 3 bases, with 10 bases of the junction left unmatched. CDR3 sequence reads: CASSTDRALSYEQYF. The CDR3 coding sequence is TGCGCCAGCAGCACTGACAGGGCTTTGAGCTACGAGCAGTACTTC.

The rearrangement links TRBV7-8 to TRBJ2-2, with TRBD2 identical over 8 bases. The germline CDR1 and CDR2 sequences are SGHVS and FQNEAQ. This CDR3 has 16 residues. After removal of 2 bases from V and 6 bases from J, the junction contained 8 bases not matched to a gene. The CDR3 spells CASSLQASGSAGELFF. CDR3 DNA: TGTGCCAGCAGCTTACAGGCTAGCGGGTCCGCCGGGGAGCTGTTTTTT.

This clone was picked up a small number of times. The chain has TRBV7-9 and TRBJ1-6; TRBD1 matches 7 bases. J was trimmed by 10 bases and V by 5 bases; bases with no gene match: 8. Germline V gives CDR1 SEHNR, CDR2 FQNEAQ (reference sequence). There are 14 residues in the CDR3. Written as DNA, the CDR3 is TGTGCCAGCAGCCGTGACAGGGATGACTCACCCCTCCACTTT. This codes for CASSRDRDDSPLHF. Filled out from reference TRBV7-9 and TRBJ1-6, the complete variable domain reads DTGVSQNPRHKITKRGQNVTFRCDPISEHNRLYWYRQTLGQGPEFLTYFQNEAQLEKSRLLSDRFSAERPKGSFSTLEIQRTEQGDSAMYLCASSRDRDDSPLHFGNGTRLTVT.

J is TRBJ1-1 and V is TRBV28, with D possibly being TRBD1 (6 bases). This CDR3 region has 13 residues. CDR1 MDHEN and CDR2 SYDVKM come from the germline V gene. V was cut by 10 bases and J by 0 bases, with 12 bases left in between. The CDR3 nucleotides are TGTGCCACGTGGGACACCTTGAACACTGAAGCTTTCTTT. This gives the protein CATWDTLNTEAFF.

The chain uses TRBV5-1 and TRBJ2-5, with 9 bases identical to TRBD1. Germline values: CDR1 SGHRS, CDR2 YFSETQ. The V gene end was trimmed by 0 bases and the J gene end by 4 bases; junction bases not matched to a gene: 1. CDR3 length: 14 amino acids. The CDR3 DNA reads TGCGCCAGCAGCTTGGACAGGGGGCGAGAGACCCAGTACTTC. Residues: CASSLDRGRETQYF. The full variable domain, completed using reference TRBV5-1 and TRBJ2-5, is KAGVTQTPRYLIKTRGQQVTLSCSPISGHRSVSWYQQTPGQGLQFLFEYFSETQRNKGNFPGRFSGRQFSNSRSEMNVSTLELGDSALYLCASSLDRGRETQYFGPGTRLLVL.

The chain is built from TRBV7-9 and TRBJ2-3; D not certain. The ends were cut back, 5 bases at V and 3 bases at J, with 18 bases in the middle. In germline, CDR1 is SEHNR, CDR2 FQNEAQ (reference sequence). The CDR3 totals 16 residues. The CDR3: CASSSPERSGTDTQYF. DNA of the CDR3: TGTGCCAGCAGCAGCCCCGAGAGGTCCGGAACAGATACGCAGTATTTT.

The CDR3 DNA is TGTGCCAGCTCACGGCTGGGGAGTCGGCAAGAGACCCAGTACTTC. Residues: CASSRLGSRQETQYF. The genes are TRBV18 and TRBJ2-5; D is possibly TRBD2 (5 bases). Trimming took 4 bases from V and 2 from J, leaving 14 bases between them. CDR1 is KGHSH, CDR2 LQKENI, per germline. The CDR3 length is 15 residues.

This clone was detected only once. The rearrangement joins TRBV10-3 to TRBJ2-5; 8 bases agree with TRBD2. CDR3 length: 14 residues. CDR1 and CDR2 from the germline V gene are ENHRY and SYGVKD. The V segment lost 0 bases and the J segment 5 bases; nucleotides outside the gene matches: 2. The CDR3 is CAISESSGMETQYF. CDR3 DNA sequence: TGTGCCATCAGTGAGTCTAGCGGGATGGAGACCCAGTACTTC.

The chain carries TRBV5-6 and TRBJ1-6; the match to TRBD1 covers 8 bases. V lost 3 bases, J lost 0 bases, and 5 bases stayed unmatched. The CDR3 runs to 17 residues. In germline, CDR1 is SGHDT, CDR2 YYEEEE. The CDR3 reads CASSYRDRSSYNSPLHF. The CDR3 nucleotides are TGTGCCAGCAGCTATCGGGACAGGAGCTCCTATAATTCACCCCTCCACTTT.

The chain employs TRBV25-1 and TRBJ2-7; 9 nucleotides line up with TRBD2. V gave up 3 bases and J gave up 5 bases; unmatched junction bases: 5. The CDR3 sequence is 14 residues long. The V gene's germline CDR1 is MGHDK and CDR2 SYGVNS. The CDR3 spells CASSELAGMDEQYF. The CDR3 region has the DNA TGTGCCAGCAGTGAGCTAGCGGGAATGGACGAGCAGTACTTC.

The chain employs TRBV19 and TRBJ2-7, with TRBD1 identical over 8 bases. Germline values: CDR1 LNHDA, CDR2 SQIVND (reference sequence). V was pared by 6 bases and J by 0 bases, with 4 bases of the junction left unmatched. This CDR3 comprises 14 residues. CDR3 sequence reads: CASRDRGISYEQYF. CDR3 sequence (DNA): TGTGCCAGTAGAGACAGGGGAATCTCCTACGAGCAGTACTTC.

Regarding this clone: Compared with germline, one end of the junction differs, possibly owing to a read error. V is TRBV6-6 and J is TRBJ2-1; the D gene could be TRBD1 or TRBD2 (5 bases each). This CDR3 has 11 residues. The germline gives CDR1 MNHNY, CDR2 SVGAGI (reference sequence). CDR3: CASTYGALAFF. As DNA, the CDR3 is TGTGCCAGCACTTACGGGGCCCTCGCGTTCTTC.

The DNA of the CDR3 is TGTGCCAGCAGTACCCAAGGACAGGGGGCACTCGGCTACACCTTC. This encodes CASSTQGQGALGYTF. V usage is TRBV6-6 and J usage is TRBJ1-2, with 11 bases matching TRBD1. The CDR3 runs 15 residues. J lost 8 bases, V lost 5 bases, and 10 bases had no gene match. The germline gives CDR1 MNHNY, CDR2 SVGAGI (reference sequence).

The chain uses TRBV6-5 and TRBJ1-3; TRBD1 is a possible D gene (6 bases). V was clipped by 5 bases and J by 1 base, with 12 bases between them. The CDR3 is 15 amino acids. CDR1 and CDR2 (germline): MNHEY, SVGAGI. CDR3 in DNA: TGTGCCAGCAGTAGGGGGAGTTTTTCTGGAAACACCATATATTTT. As protein: CASSRGSFSGNTIYF.

With regard to this clone: The same CDR3 can be traced to other DNA sequences in this sample. CDR3 bases: TGTGCCTGGAGTGTAGGGCTAGCGGGGTACAATGAGCAGTTCTTC. This sequence encodes CAWSVGLAGYNEQFF. The chain couples TRBV30 to TRBJ2-1; 9 bases agree with TRBD2. The CDR3 is made up of 15 amino acids. Germline V CDR1 and CDR2: GTSNPN, SVGIG (reference sequence). The trim removed 0 bases at V and 4 bases at J, leaving 4 bases unmatched.

A single count supports this clone. V usage is TRBV4-1 and J usage is TRBJ2-7; TRBD1 matches at 8 bases. This CDR3 has 15 residues. Germline V gene sequence: CDR1 MGHRA, CDR2 YSYEKL. With 2 bases clipped from V and 3 bases from J, the junction kept 6 bases outside the gene matches. The CDR3 protein is CASSQPGQGSYEQYF. The DNA for the CDR3 is TGCGCCAGCAGCCAACCAGGACAGGGAAGCTACGAGCAGTACTTC.

V usage is TRBV5-1 and J usage is TRBJ2-2, with D possibly matching TRBD1 (5 bases). Trimming shortened V by 7 bases and J by 6 bases, and 19 bases separated the two germline ends. From germline, CDR1 is SGHRS and CDR2 YFSETQ. The CDR3 covers 15 residues. CDR3 protein: CASLLGAAYPGELFF. The CDR3 nucleotides are TGCGCCAGCCTCTTAGGGGCTGCTTATCCCGGGGAGCTGTTTTTT.

As to this clone: Distinct nucleotide sequences in the sample also encode this CDR3. The V call is TRBV27, the J call TRBJ2-1; D perhaps matches TRBD2 (5 bases). Germline lookup yields CDR1 MNHEY and CDR2 SMNVEV (reference sequence). This CDR3 comprises 14 residues. Trimming took 2 bases from V and 2 from J, leaving 7 bases between them. The DNA of the CDR3 is TGTGCCAGCAGTTTAGGAGGAACCTACAATGAGCAGTTCTTC. It encodes CASSLGGTYNEQFF.

The J gene is TRBJ2-7, the V gene TRBV7-8, with 8 positions matching TRBD1. Germline-derived CDR1 and CDR2 are SGHVS and FQNEAQ. The CDR3 totals 14 residues. Germline trimming cut 5 bases from V and 1 base from J; bases unmatched to any gene: 4. In nucleotides, the CDR3 is TGTGCCAGCAGCAAGAGGGACAGGTCCTACGAGCAGTACTTC. It codes for CASSKRDRSYEQYF.

Concerning this clone itself: This sample also contains other DNA sequences that code for the same CDR3. J is TRBJ2-3 and V is TRBV5-1; D remains unclear. Germline V gene lookup returns CDR1 SGHRS and CDR2 YFSETQ. V was trimmed by 2 bases and J by 1 base, leaving 5 bases between them. The CDR3 is 13 amino acids. CDR3 sequence: CASSFSGTDTQYF. CDR3 sequence (DNA): TGCGCCAGCAGCTTTAGTGGCACAGATACGCAGTATTTT.

This chain links TRBV7-2 with TRBJ1-4; maybe TRBD1 (6 bases). Trimming took off 5 bases at V and 3 bases at J, with 13 bases between the two ends. CDR3 size: 15 residues. Germline assignment: CDR1 SGHTA and CDR2 FQGNSA. CDR3 loop: CASSAKSGANEKLFF. CDR3 nucleotide sequence: TGTGCCAGCAGCGCCAAATCAGGGGCTAATGAAAAACTGTTTTTT.

This chain uses TRBV28 with TRBJ2-2, with D unresolved. Germline lookup yields CDR1 MDHEN and CDR2 SYDVKM. CDR3 length equals 16 residues. V dropped 2 bases and J dropped 0 bases, with 10 bases sitting between them. The CDR3 nucleotides read TGTGCCAGCAGTTTACAGGCCGCCCCGAACACCGGGGAGCTGTTTTTT. Translated: CASSLQAAPNTGELFF.

The chain has TRBV5-1 and TRBJ1-6, with D possibly matching TRBD1 (5 bases). V lost 4 bases and J lost 6, with 14 bases in between. CDR1 is SGHRS, CDR2 YFSETQ, per germline. The CDR3 runs to 15 residues. CDR3 sequence: CASSEVGQINSPLHF. In DNA form, the CDR3 reads TGCGCCAGCAGCGAGGTAGGACAAATTAATTCACCCCTCCACTTT.